What follows are 13 T cell receptor beta chains derived from one specimen sequenced in a study of cytomegalovirus exposure and HLA in healthy donors. Some clones are missing from TCRdb's copy, which holds only in-frame ones; the method was immunoSEQ multiplex PCR. In the table there are some 150,000 clones, 70% to 90% of which are singletons. The sequenced material came from PBMCs. The receptor source for this set is a human donor in good health.

The chain has TRBV11-3 and TRBJ2-7; 16 positions agree with TRBD2. Germline V gene sequence: CDR1 SGHNT, CDR2 YENEEA. CDR3 length equals 18 residues. J lost 5 bases, V lost 3 bases, and 10 bases had no gene match. The DNA of the CDR3 is TGTGCCAGCAGCTTTTCCGGGACTAGCGGGAGGGCCGATGACGAGCAGTACTTC. It yields the protein CASSFSGTSGRADDEQYF.

V is TRBV13 and J is TRBJ2-7, with D possibly being TRBD1 (5 bases). The CDR3 extends over 14 amino acids. V lost 1 base, J lost 0 bases, and 7 bases lay in between. Per the germline V gene, CDR1 is PRHDT and CDR2 is FYEKMQ (reference sequence). This chain's CDR3 is CASSLAGISYEQYF. CDR3 DNA: TGTGCCAGCAGCTTAGCAGGGATCTCCTACGAGCAGTACTTC. Full variable domain (rest looked up from reference TRBV13 and TRBJ2-7): AAGVIQSPRHLIKEKRETATLKCYPIPRHDTVYWYQQGPGQDPQFLISFYEKMQSDKGSIPDRFSAQQFSDYHSELNMSSLELGDSALYFCASSLAGISYEQYFGPGTRLTVT.

This rearrangement joins TRBV6-1 to TRBJ2-7; D might be TRBD2 (6 bases). The CDR3 loop spans 15 amino acids. Between the trimmed V and J ends, which lost 2 bases and 0 bases, there was a span of 11 bases. CDR1 and CDR2 from the germline V gene are MNHNS and SASEGT. Here the CDR3 DNA reads TGTGCCAGCAGTGAAACCGGGACTGGCTCCTACGAGCAGTACTTC. Protein sequence: CASSETGTGSYEQYF.

This clone was observed a handful of times. The chain joins TRBV29-1 to TRBJ1-5, with 9 bases identical to TRBD1. Germline V gene sequence: CDR1 SQVTM, CDR2 ANQGSEA. Unmatched junction bases numbered 6, after V lost 6 bases and J lost 6 bases. This CDR3 is 13 amino acids long. In DNA, the CDR3 is TGCAGCGTCGGGACAGGGATGGGTCAGCCCCAGCATTTT. Amino acids: CSVGTGMGQPQHF.

The chain links TRBV19 to TRBJ2-7; the D gene is possibly TRBD1 (5 bases). The CDR3 has 18 residues. Trimming took 3 bases from V and 1 from J, leaving 22 bases between them. Germline V gene sequence: CDR1 LNHDA, CDR2 SQIVND (reference sequence). CDR3 nucleotide sequence: TGTGCCAGTAGTATTGGACCCAGACAGAACAGCATTTCCTACGAGCAGTACTTC. It translates to CASSIGPRQNSISYEQYF.

The gene calls are TRBV5-1 and TRBJ1-4; 7 bases are shared with TRBD1. The junction had 11 bases not matched to a gene; V was cut back by 0 bases and J by 3 bases. Per germline, CDR1 SGHRS and CDR2 YFSETQ. CDR3 length: 18 residues. The DNA for the CDR3 is TGCGCCAGCAGCTTGGGACAGGGCAGTAGGGTGGCTAATGAAAAACTGTTTTTT. Amino acid sequence: CASSLGQGSRVANEKLFF.

The chain employs TRBV5-1 and TRBJ2-2, with D perhaps TRBD2 (6 bases). CDR1 and CDR2 (germline): SGHRS, YFSETQ. V lost 4 bases and J 5 bases, leaving 12 bases between the germline ends. The CDR3 runs 14 residues. The CDR3 nucleotides read TGCGCCAGCAGCGGGGGGAGCGGGACCGGGGAGCTGTTTTTT. Protein: CASSGGSGTGELFF.

Only one count was recorded for this clone. V and J are TRBV7-3 and TRBJ2-7; TRBD1 matches 7 bases. There are 15 residues in the CDR3. The J segment lost 2 bases and the V segment lost 5 bases, leaving 9 bases of the junction unmatched. Germline V gene data show CDR1 as SGHTA and CDR2 as FQGTGA. Here the CDR3 reads CASSPRGGPTYEQYF. The CDR3 DNA reads as TGTGCCAGCAGCCCAAGAGGGGGCCCCACCTACGAGCAGTACTTC.

The gene calls are TRBV2 and TRBJ2-2, with a weak D call TRBD2 (6 bases). Germline V gene lookup returns CDR1 SNHLY and CDR2 FYNNEI. Trimming cost V 3 bases and J 6 bases, with 14 bases left between them. CDR3 length: 15 residues. This chain's CDR3 is CASSDPASDSGELFF. The CDR3, as DNA: TGTGCCAGCAGTGATCCGGCTAGCGATTCCGGGGAGCTGTTTTTT. Full variable domain (rest looked up from reference TRBV2 and TRBJ2-2): EPEVTQTPSHQVTQMGQEVILRCVPISNHLYFYWYRQILGQKVEFLVSFYNNEISEKSEIFDDQFSVERPDGSNFTLKIRSTKLEDSAMYFCASSDPASDSGELFFGEGSRLTVL.

This clone is a singleton in its sample. The chain has TRBV6-6 and TRBJ2-7, with a weak D call TRBD1 (7 bases). Trimming pared 4 bases from V and 6 bases from J, leaving 16 bases between. The CDR3 runs 14 residues. Germline V gives CDR1 MNHNY, CDR2 SVGAGI (reference sequence). DNA of the CDR3: TGTGCCAGCAGTTTTGACAGGGAGGAGTTCGAGCAGTACTTC. Its translation is CASSFDREEFEQYF.

This clone was found once. The chain links TRBV30 to TRBJ2-6; 9 bases line up with TRBD1. The germline V gene encodes CDR1 GTSNPN and CDR2 SVGIG (reference sequence). The CDR3 contains 17 residues. With 1 base clipped from V and 2 bases from J, the junction kept 6 bases outside the gene matches. The CDR3 DNA sequence: TGTGCCTGGAGTGCCAAACGACAGGGGGCTGGGGCCAACGTCCTGACTTTC. It is translated as CAWSAKRQGAGANVLTF.

V usage is TRBV21-1 and J usage is TRBJ1-2. TRBV21-1 is classified as a pseudogene. The CDR3 is made up of 14 amino acids. The CDR3 DNA sequence: TGTGCCAGCAGCAAAGTAGAGTCCCACTATGGCTACACCTTC. It is translated as CASSKVESHYGYTF.

V usage is TRBV11-2 and J usage is TRBJ2-5, with D hard to call. Trimming cost V 4 bases and J 5 bases, with 14 bases left between them. The CDR3 spans 14 residues. CDR1 is SGHAT, CDR2 FQNNGV, per germline. CDR3 region: CASSWPPRSETQYF. The DNA for the CDR3 is TGTGCCAGCAGCTGGCCTCCCAGGTCCGAGACCCAGTACTTC.